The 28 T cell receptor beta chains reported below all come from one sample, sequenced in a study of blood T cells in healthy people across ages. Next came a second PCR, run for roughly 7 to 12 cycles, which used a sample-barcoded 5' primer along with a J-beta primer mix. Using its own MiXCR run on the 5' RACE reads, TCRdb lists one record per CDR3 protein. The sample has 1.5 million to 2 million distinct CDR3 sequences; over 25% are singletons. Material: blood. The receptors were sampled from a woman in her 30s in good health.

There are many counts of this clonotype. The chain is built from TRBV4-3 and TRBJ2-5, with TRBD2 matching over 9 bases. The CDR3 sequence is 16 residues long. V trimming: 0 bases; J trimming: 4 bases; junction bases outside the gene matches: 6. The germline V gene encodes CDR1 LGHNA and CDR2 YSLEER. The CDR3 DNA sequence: TGCGCCAGCAGCCAAGATTTAGCGGGAGTTCGAGAGACCCAGTACTTC. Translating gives CASSQDLAGVRETQYF.

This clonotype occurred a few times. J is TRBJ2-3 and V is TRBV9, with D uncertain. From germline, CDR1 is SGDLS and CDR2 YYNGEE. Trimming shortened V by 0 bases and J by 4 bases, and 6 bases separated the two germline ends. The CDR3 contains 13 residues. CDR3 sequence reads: CASSVEGSDTQYF. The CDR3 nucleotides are TGTGCCAGCAGCGTAGAAGGGTCAGATACGCAGTATTTT.

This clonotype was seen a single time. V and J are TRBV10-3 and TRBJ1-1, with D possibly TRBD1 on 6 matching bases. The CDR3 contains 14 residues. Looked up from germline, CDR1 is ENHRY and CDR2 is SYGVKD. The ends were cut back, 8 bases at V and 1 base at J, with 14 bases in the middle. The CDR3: CAIARTATNTEAFF. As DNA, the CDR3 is TGTGCCATCGCCCGGACAGCCACGAACACTGAAGCTTTCTTT.

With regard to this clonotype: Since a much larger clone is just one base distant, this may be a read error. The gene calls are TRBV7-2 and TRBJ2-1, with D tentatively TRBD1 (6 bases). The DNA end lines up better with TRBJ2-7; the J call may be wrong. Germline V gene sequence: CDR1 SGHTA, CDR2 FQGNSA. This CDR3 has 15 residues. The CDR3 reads CASSLGTVNYNEQYF. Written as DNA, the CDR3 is TGTGCCAGCAGCTTAGGGACAGTGAACTACAATGAGCAGTACTTC.

The CDR3 DNA sequence: TGTGCCAGCAGCTTAATTGCCAGGCTAAATGAGCAGTACTTC. It specifies CASSLIARLNEQYF. This chain links TRBV7-9 with TRBJ2-7; D unclear. CDR1 and CDR2 from the germline V gene are SEHNR and FQNEAQ (reference sequence). There are 14 residues in the CDR3. V was clipped by 2 bases and J by 7 bases, with 15 bases between them.

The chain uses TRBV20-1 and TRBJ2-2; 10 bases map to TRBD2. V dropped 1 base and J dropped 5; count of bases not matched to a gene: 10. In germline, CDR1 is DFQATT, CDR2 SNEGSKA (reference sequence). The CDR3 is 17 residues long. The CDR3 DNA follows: TGCAGTGCTAGAGTGGCTCTAGCGGGAGATTTGACCGGGGAGCTGTTTTTT. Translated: CSARVALAGDLTGELFF.

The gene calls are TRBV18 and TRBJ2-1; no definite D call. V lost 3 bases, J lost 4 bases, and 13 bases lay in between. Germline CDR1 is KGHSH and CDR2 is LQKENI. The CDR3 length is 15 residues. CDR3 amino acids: CASSPRANPYNEQFF. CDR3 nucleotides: TGTGCCAGCTCACCTCGCGCAAACCCGTACAATGAGCAGTTCTTC.

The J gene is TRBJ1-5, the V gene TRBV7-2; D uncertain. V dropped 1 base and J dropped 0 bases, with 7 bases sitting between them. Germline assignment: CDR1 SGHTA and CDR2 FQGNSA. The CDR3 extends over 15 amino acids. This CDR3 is CASSLGGISNQPQHF. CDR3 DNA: TGTGCCAGCAGCTTAGGTGGGATTAGCAATCAGCCCCAGCATTTT.

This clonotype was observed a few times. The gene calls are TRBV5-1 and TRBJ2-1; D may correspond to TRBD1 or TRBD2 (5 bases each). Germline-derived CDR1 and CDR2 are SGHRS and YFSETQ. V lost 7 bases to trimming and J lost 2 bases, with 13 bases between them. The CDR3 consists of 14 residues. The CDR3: CASGRDGPYNEQFF. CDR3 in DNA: TGCGCCAGCGGTAGGGACGGACCCTACAATGAGCAGTTCTTC.

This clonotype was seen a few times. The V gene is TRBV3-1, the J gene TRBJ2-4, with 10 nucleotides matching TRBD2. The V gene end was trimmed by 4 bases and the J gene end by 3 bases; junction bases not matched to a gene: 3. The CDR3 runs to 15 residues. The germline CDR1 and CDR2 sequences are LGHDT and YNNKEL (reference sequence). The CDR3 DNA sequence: TGTGCCAGCAGCCGAGGACTAGCGGACAAAAACATTCAGTACTTC. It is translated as CASSRGLADKNIQYF.

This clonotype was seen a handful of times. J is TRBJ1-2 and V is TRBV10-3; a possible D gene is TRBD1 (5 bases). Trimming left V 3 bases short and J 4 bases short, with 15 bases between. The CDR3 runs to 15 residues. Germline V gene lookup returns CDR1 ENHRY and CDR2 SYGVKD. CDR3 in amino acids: CAISDSRDPVYGYTF. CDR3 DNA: TGTGCCATCAGTGACTCCAGGGATCCGGTCTATGGCTACACCTTC.

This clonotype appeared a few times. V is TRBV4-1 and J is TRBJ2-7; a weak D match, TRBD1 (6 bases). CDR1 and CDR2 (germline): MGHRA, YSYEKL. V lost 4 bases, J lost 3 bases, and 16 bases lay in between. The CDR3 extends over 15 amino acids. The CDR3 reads CASSPEQGGGYEQYF. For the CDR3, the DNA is TGCGCCAGCAGCCCCGAACAGGGTGGCGGCTACGAGCAGTACTTC.

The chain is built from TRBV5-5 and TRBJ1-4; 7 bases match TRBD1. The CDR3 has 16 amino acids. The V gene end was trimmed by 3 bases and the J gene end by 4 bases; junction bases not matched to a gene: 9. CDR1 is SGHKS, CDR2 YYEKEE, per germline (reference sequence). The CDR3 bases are TGTGCCAGCAGCTCTGGGAGGACAGGTCTTAATGAAAAACTGTTTTTT. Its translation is CASSSGRTGLNEKLFF.

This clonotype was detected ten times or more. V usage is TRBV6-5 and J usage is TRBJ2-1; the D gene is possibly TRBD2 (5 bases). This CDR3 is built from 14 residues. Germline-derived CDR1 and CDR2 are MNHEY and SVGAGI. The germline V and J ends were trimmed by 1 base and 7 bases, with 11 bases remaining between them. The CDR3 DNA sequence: TGTGCCAGCAGTTACTTCCGCGGGTCGAATGAGCAGTTCTTC. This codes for CASSYFRGSNEQFF.

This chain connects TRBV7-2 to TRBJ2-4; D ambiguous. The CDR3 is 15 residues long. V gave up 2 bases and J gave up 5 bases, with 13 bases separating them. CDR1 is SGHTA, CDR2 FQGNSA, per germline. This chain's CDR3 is CASSLRHRPENIQYF. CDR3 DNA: TGTGCCAGCAGCTTAAGACATCGTCCAGAAAACATTCAGTACTTC.

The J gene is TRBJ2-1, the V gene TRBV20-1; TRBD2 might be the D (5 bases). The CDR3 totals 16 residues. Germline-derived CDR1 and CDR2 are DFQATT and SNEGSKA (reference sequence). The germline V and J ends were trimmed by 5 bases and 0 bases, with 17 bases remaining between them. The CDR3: CSAGMILGASYNEQFF. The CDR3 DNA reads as TGCAGTGCTGGCATGATACTAGGAGCCTCCTACAATGAGCAGTTCTTC.

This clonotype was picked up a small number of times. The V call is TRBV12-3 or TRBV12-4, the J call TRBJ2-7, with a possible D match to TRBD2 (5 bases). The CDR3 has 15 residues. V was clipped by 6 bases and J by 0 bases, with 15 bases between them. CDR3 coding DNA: TGTGCCAGCAGCCTTCAACGAGGGTACTCCTACGAGCAGTACTTC. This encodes CASSLQRGYSYEQYF.

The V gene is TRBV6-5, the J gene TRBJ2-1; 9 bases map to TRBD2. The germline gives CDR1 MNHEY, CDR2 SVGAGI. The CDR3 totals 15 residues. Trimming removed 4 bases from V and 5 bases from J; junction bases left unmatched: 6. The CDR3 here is CASSSAGGYDNEQFF. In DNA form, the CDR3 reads TGTGCCAGCAGTTCAGCGGGGGGTTATGACAATGAGCAGTTCTTC.

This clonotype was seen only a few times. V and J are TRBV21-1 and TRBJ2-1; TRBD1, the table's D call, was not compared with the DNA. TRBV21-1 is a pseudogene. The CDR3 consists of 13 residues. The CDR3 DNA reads TGTGCCAAGAATAAAGACGGGGCCAATGAGCAGTTCTTC. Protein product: CAKNKDGANEQFF.

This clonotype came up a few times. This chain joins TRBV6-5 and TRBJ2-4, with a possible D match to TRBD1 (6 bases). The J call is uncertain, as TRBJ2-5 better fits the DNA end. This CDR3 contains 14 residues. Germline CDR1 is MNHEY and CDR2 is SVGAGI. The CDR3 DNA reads TGTGCCAGCAGTTACGCAACAGGGAAGGAGACCCAGTACTTC. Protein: CASSYATGKETQYF.

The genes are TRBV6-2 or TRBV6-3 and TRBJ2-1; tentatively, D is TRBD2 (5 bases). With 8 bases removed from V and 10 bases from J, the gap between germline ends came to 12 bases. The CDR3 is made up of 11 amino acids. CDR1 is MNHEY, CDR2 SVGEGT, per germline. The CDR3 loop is CASAREGEQFF. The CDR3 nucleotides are TGTGCCAGCGCCCGCGAGGGAGAGCAGTTCTTC.

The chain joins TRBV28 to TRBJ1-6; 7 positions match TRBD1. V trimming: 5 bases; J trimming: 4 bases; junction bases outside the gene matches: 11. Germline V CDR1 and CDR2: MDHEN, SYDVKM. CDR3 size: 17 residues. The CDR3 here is CASSDRGGGPYNSPLHF. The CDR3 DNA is TGTGCCAGCAGTGATAGAGGGGGCGGGCCGTATAATTCACCCCTCCACTTT.

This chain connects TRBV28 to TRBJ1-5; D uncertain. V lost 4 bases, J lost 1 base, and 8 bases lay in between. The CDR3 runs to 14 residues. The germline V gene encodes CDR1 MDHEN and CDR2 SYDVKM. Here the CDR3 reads CASSSLGSNQPQHF. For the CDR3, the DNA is TGTGCCAGCAGTTCGCTCGGGAGCAATCAGCCCCAGCATTTT.

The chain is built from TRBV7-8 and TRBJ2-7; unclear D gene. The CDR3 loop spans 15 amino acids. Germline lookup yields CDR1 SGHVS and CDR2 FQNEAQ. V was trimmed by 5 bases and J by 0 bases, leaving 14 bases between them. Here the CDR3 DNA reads TGTGCCAGCAGCCCCCTACCCCTCATCTCCTACGAGCAGTACTTC. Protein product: CASSPLPLISYEQYF.

CDR3 bases: TGTGCCAGCAGTGAACGGGGACAGGGTGTTCCCTTCTATGGCTACACCTTC. Translating gives CASSERGQGVPFYGYTF. J is TRBJ1-2 and V is TRBV2, with 9 positions matching TRBD1. Trimming took 2 bases from V and 4 from J; bases not matched to a gene: 11. The CDR3 runs to 17 residues. The germline gives CDR1 SNHLY, CDR2 FYNNEI.

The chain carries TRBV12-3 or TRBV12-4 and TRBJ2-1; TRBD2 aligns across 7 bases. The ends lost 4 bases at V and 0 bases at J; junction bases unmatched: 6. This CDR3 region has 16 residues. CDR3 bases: TGTGCCAGCAGTTCCCGCGGCGGGGGCTCCTACAATGAGCAGTTCTTC. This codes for CASSSRGGGSYNEQFF.

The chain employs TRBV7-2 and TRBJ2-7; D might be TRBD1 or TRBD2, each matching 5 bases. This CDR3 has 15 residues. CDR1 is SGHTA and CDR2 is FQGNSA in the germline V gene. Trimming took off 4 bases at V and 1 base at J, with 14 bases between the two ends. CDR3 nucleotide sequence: TGTGCCAGCAGCTCCCGACAGAGGGGTTCCTACGAGCAGTACTTC. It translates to CASSSRQRGSYEQYF.

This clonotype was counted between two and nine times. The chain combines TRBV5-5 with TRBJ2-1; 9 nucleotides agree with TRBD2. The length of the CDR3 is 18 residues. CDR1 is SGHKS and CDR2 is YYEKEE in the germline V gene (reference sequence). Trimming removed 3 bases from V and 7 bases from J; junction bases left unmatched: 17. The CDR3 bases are TGTGCCAGCAGCTGGGGTGCACTGCGGGAGGGCCTAGGGAATGAGCAGTTCTTC. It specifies CASSWGALREGLGNEQFF.